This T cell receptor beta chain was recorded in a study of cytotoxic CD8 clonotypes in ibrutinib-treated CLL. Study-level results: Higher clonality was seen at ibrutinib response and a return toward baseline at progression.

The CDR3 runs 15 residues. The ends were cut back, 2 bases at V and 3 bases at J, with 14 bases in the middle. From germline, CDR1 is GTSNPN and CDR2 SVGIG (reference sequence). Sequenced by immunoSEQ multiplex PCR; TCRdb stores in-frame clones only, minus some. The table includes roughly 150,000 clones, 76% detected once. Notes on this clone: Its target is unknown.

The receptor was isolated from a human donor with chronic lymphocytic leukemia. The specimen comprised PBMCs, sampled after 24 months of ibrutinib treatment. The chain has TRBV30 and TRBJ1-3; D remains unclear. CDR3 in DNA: TGTGCCTGGAGTAGATTGACGGTTCATGGAAACACCATATATTTT. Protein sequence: CAWSRLTVHGNTIYF.